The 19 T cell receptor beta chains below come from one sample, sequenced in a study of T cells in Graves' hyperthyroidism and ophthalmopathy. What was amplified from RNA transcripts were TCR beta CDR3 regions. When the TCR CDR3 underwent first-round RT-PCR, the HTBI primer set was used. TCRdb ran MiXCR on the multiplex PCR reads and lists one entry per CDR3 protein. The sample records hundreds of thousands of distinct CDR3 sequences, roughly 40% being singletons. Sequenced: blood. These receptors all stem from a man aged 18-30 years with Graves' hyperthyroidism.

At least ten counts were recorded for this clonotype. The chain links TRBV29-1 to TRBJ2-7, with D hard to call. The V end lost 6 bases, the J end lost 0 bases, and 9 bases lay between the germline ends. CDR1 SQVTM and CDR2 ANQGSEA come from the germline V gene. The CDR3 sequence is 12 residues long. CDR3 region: CSVNKGSYEQYF. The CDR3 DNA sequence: TGCAGCGTGAATAAGGGCTCCTACGAGCAGTACTTC.

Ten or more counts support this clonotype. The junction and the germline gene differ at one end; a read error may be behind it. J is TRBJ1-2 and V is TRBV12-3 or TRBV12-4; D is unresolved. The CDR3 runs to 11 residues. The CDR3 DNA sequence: TGTGCCAGCAGTACACTGCGCTCGCCGATATTC. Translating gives CASSTLRSPIF.

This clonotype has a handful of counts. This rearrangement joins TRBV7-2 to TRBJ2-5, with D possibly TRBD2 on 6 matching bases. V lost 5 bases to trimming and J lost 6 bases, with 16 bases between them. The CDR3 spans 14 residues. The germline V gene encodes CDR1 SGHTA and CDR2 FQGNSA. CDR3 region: CASSPRGGPQTQYF. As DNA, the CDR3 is TGTGCCAGCAGCCCCAGAGGAGGGCCCCAGACCCAGTACTTC. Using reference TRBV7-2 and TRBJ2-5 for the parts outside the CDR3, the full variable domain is GAGVSQSPSNKVTEKGKDVELRCDPISGHTALYWYRQSLGQGLEFLIYFQGNSAPDKSGLPSDRFSAERTGGSVSTLTIQRTQQEDSAVYLCASSPRGGPQTQYFGPGTRLLVL.

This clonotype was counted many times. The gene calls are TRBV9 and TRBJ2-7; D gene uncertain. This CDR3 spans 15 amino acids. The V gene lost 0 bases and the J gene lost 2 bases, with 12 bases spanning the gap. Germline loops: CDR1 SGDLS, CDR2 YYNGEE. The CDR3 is CASSVGPNPTYEQYF. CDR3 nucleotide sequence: TGTGCCAGCAGCGTAGGACCGAACCCCACCTACGAGCAGTACTTC. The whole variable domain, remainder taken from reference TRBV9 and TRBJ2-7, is DSGVTQTPKHLITATGQRVTLRCSPRSGDLSVYWYQQSLDQGLQFLIQYYNGEERAKGNILERFSAQQFPDLHSELNLSSLELGDSALYFCASSVGPNPTYEQYFGPGTRLTVT.

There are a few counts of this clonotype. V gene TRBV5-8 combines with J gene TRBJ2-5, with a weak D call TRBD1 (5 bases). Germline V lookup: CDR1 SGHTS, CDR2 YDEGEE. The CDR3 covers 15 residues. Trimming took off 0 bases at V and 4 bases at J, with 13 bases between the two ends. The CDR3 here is CASSLGGPSRETQYF. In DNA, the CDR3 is TGTGCCAGCAGCTTGGGGGGCCCATCGAGAGAGACCCAGTACTTC.

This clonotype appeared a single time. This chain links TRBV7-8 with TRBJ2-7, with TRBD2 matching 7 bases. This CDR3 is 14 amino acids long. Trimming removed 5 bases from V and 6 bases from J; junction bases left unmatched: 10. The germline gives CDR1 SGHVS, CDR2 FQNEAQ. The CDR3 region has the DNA TGTGCCAGCAGCATAAGCGGGACCCTCGGCGAGCAGTACTTC. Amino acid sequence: CASSISGTLGEQYF.

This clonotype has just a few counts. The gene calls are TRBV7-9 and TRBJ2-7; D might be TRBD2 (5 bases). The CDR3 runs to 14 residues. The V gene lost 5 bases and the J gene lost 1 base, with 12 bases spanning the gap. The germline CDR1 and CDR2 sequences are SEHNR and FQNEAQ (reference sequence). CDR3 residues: CASSQRTDSYEQYF. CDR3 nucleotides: TGTGCCAGCAGCCAGCGGACGGATTCCTACGAGCAGTACTTC.

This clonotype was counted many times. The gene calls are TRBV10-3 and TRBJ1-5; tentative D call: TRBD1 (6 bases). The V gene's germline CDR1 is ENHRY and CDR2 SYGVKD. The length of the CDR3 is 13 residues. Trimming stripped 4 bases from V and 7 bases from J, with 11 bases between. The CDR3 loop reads CAISGTGRQPQHF. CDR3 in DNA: TGTGCCATCAGTGGTACAGGGAGGCAGCCCCAGCATTTT.

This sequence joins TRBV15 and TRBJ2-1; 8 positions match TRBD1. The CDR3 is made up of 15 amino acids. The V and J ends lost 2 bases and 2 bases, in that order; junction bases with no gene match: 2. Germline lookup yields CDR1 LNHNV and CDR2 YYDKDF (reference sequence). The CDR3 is CATSRRQGPYNEQFF. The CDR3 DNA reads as TGTGCCACCAGCAGACGACAGGGGCCCTACAATGAGCAGTTCTTC.

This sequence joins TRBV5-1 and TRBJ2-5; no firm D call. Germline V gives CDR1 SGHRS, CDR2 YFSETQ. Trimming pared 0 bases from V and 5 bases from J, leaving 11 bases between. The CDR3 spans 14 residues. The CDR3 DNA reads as TGCGCCAGCAGCTTGGACGAGGTCGGGGAGACCCAGTACTTC. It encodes CASSLDEVGETQYF.

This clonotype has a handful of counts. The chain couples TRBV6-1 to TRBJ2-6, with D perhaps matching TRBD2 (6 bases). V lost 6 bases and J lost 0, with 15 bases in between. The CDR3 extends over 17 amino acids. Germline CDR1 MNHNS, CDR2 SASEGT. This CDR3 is CASSPGRTNSGANVLTF. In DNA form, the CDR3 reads TGTGCCAGCAGCCCGGGACGGACTAACTCTGGGGCCAACGTCCTGACTTTC.

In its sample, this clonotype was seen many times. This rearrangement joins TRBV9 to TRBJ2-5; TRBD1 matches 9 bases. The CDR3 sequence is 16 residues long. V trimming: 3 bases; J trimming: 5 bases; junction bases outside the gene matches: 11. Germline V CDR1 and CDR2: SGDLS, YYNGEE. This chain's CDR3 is CASSATGTGRAETQYF. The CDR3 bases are TGTGCCAGCAGCGCGACCGGGACAGGGCGTGCGGAGACCCAGTACTTC.

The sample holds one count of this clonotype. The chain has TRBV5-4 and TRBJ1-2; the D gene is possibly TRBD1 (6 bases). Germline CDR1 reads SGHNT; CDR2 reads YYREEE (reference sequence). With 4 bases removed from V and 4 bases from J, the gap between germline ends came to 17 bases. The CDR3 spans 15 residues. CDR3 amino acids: CASSAGQILPYGYTF. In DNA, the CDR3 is TGTGCCAGCAGCGCCGGACAGATCCTCCCCTATGGCTACACCTTC.

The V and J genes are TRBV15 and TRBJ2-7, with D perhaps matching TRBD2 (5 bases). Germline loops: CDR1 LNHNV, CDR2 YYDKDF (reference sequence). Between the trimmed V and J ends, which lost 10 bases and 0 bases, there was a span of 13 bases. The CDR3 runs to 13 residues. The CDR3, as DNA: TGTGCCAGCAGGAGGCCATACTCCTACGAGCAGTACTTC. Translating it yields CASRRPYSYEQYF.

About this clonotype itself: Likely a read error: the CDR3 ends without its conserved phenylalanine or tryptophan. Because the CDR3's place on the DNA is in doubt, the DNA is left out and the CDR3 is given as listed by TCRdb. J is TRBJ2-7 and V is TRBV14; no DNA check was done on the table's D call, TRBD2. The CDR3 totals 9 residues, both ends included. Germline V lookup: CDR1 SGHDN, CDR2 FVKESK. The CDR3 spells CASSQDWTS.

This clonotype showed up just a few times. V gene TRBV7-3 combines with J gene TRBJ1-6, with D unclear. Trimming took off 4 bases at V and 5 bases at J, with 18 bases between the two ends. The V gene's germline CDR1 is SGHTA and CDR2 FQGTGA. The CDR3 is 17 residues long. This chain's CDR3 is CASSSLGQPNNNSPLHF. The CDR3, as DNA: TGTGCCAGCAGCTCACTGGGCCAACCCAATAATAATTCACCCCTCCACTTT. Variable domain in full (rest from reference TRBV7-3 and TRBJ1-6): GAGVSQTPSNKVTEKGKYVELRCDPISGHTALYWYRQSLGQGPEFLIYFQGTGAADDSGLPNDRFFAVRPEGSVSTLKIQRTERGDSAVYLCASSSLGQPNNNSPLHFGNGTRLTVT.

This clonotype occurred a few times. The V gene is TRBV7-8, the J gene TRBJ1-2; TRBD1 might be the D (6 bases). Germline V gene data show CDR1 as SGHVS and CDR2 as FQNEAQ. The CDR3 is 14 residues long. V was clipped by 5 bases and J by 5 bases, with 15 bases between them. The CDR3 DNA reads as TGTGCCAGCAGCCAGCAGGGGACCATATATGGCTACACCTTC. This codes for CASSQQGTIYGYTF.

In DNA, the CDR3 is TGTGCCAGCAGCAGGAGCGGGGGGGGAGAAGAGACCCAGTACTTC. Translating gives CASSRSGGGEETQYF. The rearrangement links TRBV7-9 to TRBJ2-5, with 10 bases fitting TRBD2. V was clipped by 5 bases and J by 3 bases; unmatched bases: 6. The germline gives CDR1 SEHNR, CDR2 FQNEAQ (reference sequence). This CDR3 contains 15 residues.

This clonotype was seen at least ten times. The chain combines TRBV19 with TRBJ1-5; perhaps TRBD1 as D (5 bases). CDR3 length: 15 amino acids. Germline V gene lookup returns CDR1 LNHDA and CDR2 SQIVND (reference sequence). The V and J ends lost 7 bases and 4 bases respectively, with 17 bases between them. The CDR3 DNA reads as TGTGCCAGTAATTTAGCCTGGGGGGGGAATCAGCCCCAGCATTTT. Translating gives CASNLAWGGNQPQHF.